These 24 T cell receptor beta chains were all obtained from the same sample, sequenced in a study of glioma-infiltrating T cells. TCR alpha and beta CDR3 regions were amplified from RNA using iRepertoire nested multiplex PCR. TCRdb reprocessed the multiplex PCR reads via MiXCR and lists one record per CDR3 protein. The data show around 390,000 distinct CDR3 sequences, 35% to 45% seen once. Input material: glioma tissue, nonneoplastic brain tissue, or PBMCs (not recorded which). The receptors were gathered from a human donor with low-grade glioma or glioblastoma, undergoing nonglioma brain surgery, or in good health (not recorded which).

This clonotype was seen a few times. The chain employs TRBV6-1 and TRBJ1-6; no clear D gene. The V end lost 6 bases, the J end lost 9 bases, and 12 bases lay between the germline ends. The length of the CDR3 is 13 residues. Germline values: CDR1 MNHNS, CDR2 SASEGT. The CDR3 sequence: CASSNGPISPLHF. In DNA, the CDR3 is TGTGCCAGCAGCAATGGACCGATTTCACCCCTCCACTTT.

The rearrangement joins TRBV3-1 to TRBJ1-2; the match to TRBD1 covers 7 bases. With V trimmed by 5 bases and J by 8 bases, 8 bases remained unmatched. This CDR3 comprises 13 residues. CDR1 is LGHDT, CDR2 YNNKEL, per germline (reference sequence). The CDR3 DNA is TGTGCCAGCAGCTCGGGACAGTCGGGCGGCTACACCTTC. It translates to CASSSGQSGGYTF.

Concerning this clonotype: One end of the junction does not line up with germline, which may come from a read error. This chain links TRBV5-1 with TRBJ1-1; possible D gene TRBD1, 5 bases. This CDR3 has 14 amino acids. CDR1 SGHRS and CDR2 YFSETQ come from the germline V gene. CDR3 in DNA: TGCGCCAGCAGCTTGGGACAGATGAACACTGGAGCTTTCTTT. Translated, it gives CASSLGQMNTGAFF. The full variable domain, rest sourced from reference TRBV5-1 and TRBJ1-1, is KAGVTQTPRYLIKTRGQQVTLSCSPISGHRSVSWYQQTPGQGLQFLFEYFSETQRNKGNFPGRFSGRQFSNSRSEMNVSTLELGDSALYLCASSLGQMNTGAFFGQGTRLTVV.

Of note for this clonotype: A much larger clonotype is one base distant, so this may be a read error. The chain employs TRBV20-1 and TRBJ1-1; the match to TRBD1 covers 10 bases. Germline assignment: CDR1 DFQATT and CDR2 SNEGSKA (reference sequence). CDR3 length equals 12 residues. With 6 bases clipped from V and 10 bases from J, the junction kept 8 bases outside the gene matches. In DNA, the CDR3 is TGCAGTGCGGAGGGACAGGGGAATGTAGCTTTCTTT. This sequence encodes CSAEGQGNVAFF.

The V gene is TRBV15, the J gene TRBJ1-2; TRBD1 matches 9 bases. Germline V gene sequence: CDR1 LNHNV, CDR2 YYDKDF (reference sequence). The CDR3 covers 15 residues. Trimming took 5 bases from V and 8 from J; bases not matched to a gene: 12. The CDR3 spells CATSPRVQGAGGYTF. The CDR3 DNA follows: TGTGCCACCAGCCCCCGGGTACAGGGGGCGGGCGGCTACACCTTC.

This clonotype has at least ten counts. The chain recombines TRBV20-1 with TRBJ2-1; 11 bases are shared with TRBD1. J gave up 7 bases and V 4 bases, and 6 bases lay outside the gene matches. CDR1 and CDR2 from the germline V gene are DFQATT and SNEGSKA (reference sequence). The CDR3 totals 14 residues. In nucleotides, the CDR3 is TGCAGTGCTACGGGACAGGGGGTCGTAAATGAGCAGTTCTTC. Translated: CSATGQGVVNEQFF.

This rearrangement joins TRBV2 to TRBJ1-4, with D hard to call. Looked up from germline, CDR1 is SNHLY and CDR2 is FYNNEI. V shed 4 bases and J shed 3 bases, with 21 bases lying between them. The CDR3 runs to 18 residues. This CDR3 is CASSARFGKRVANEKLFF. The CDR3 nucleotides read TGTGCCAGCAGTGCGCGGTTTGGGAAAAGGGTGGCTAATGAAAAACTGTTTTTT.

V and J are TRBV5-4 and TRBJ2-5; the D gene could be TRBD1 or TRBD2 (6 bases each). Trimming stripped 4 bases from V and 5 bases from J, with 18 bases between. CDR3 length: 15 amino acids. Germline V CDR1 and CDR2: SGHNT, YYREEE (reference sequence). The CDR3 DNA reads as TGTGCCAGCAGCCCCTTAGGGGGAGGAGTCGAGACCCAGTACTTC. It translates to CASSPLGGGVETQYF.

This chain joins TRBV12-3 or TRBV12-4 and TRBJ2-1; D may be TRBD1 or TRBD2 (5 bases each). The CDR3 consists of 14 residues. V lost 3 bases and J 4 bases, leaving 10 bases between the germline ends. CDR3 DNA sequence: TGTGCCAGCAGTTTTGAGGGACGGTACAATGAGCAGTTCTTC. Protein product: CASSFEGRYNEQFF.

With regard to this clonotype: Given a much more abundant clone one base away, this may be a read error. Because the CDR3 is missing its conserved closing phenylalanine or tryptophan, this is likely a read error. The rearrangement links TRBV27 to TRBJ2-7; 7 positions match TRBD1. The CDR3 is 13 residues long. V lost 6 bases to trimming and J lost 2 bases; unmatched junction nucleotides: 4. CDR1 and CDR2 (germline): MNHEY, SMNVEV (reference sequence). This chain's CDR3 is CASRRTGPYEQYS. In DNA, the CDR3 is TGTGCCAGCAGGCGGACAGGACCCTACGAGCAGTACTCC.

This clonotype occurred many times. The chain employs TRBV15 and TRBJ2-5, with unresolved D. V lost 3 bases to trimming and J lost 1 base, with 9 bases between them. Per the germline V gene, CDR1 is LNHNV and CDR2 is YYDKDF (reference sequence). This CDR3 is 14 amino acids long. CDR3 in amino acids: CATSRLATQETQYF. In nucleotides, the CDR3 is TGTGCCACCAGCAGGTTGGCAACCCAAGAGACCCAGTACTTC.

The sample holds many counts of this clonotype. The V and J genes are TRBV6-5 and TRBJ2-3; D is uncertain. This CDR3 has 13 residues. Trimming removed 0 bases at V and 5 bases at J, with 6 bases between. Germline lookup yields CDR1 MNHEY and CDR2 SVGAGI. DNA of the CDR3: TGTGCCAGCAGTTACTCACGCGGAGATACGCAGTATTTT. This translates into CASSYSRGDTQYF.

This rearrangement joins TRBV6-1 to TRBJ2-3; D is possibly TRBD2 (6 bases). This CDR3 region has 15 residues. The germline CDR1 and CDR2 sequences are MNHNS and SASEGT. V was shortened by 8 bases and J by 2 bases, with 17 bases between the two germline ends. DNA for the CDR3: TGTGCCAGCGGCTTGGTAGCGGAACCCACAGATACGCAGTATTTT. Its protein is CASGLVAEPTDTQYF.

The chain couples TRBV2 to TRBJ2-2, with D possibly matching TRBD1 (5 bases). CDR1 is SNHLY, CDR2 FYNNEI, per germline. The CDR3 has 14 residues. Trimming stripped 2 bases from V and 1 base from J, with 5 bases between. The CDR3 bases are TGTGCCAGCAGTGAACAGGGGAACACCGGGGAGCTGTTTTTT. This sequence encodes CASSEQGNTGELFF.

The rearrangement links TRBV7-9 to TRBJ1-6, with a possible D match to TRBD1 (5 bases). CDR3 length: 15 residues. Germline CDR1 reads SEHNR; CDR2 reads FQNEAQ (reference sequence). The V gene lost 5 bases and the J gene lost 6 bases, with 14 bases spanning the gap. The CDR3 protein is CASSKDRFFNSPLHF. CDR3 bases: TGTGCCAGCAGCAAAGACAGATTTTTTAATTCACCCCTCCACTTT.

V usage is TRBV20-1 and J usage is TRBJ1-6; perhaps TRBD1 as D (6 bases). CDR1 is DFQATT and CDR2 is SNEGSKA in the germline V gene (reference sequence). This CDR3 has 16 amino acids. V was shortened by 5 bases and J by 7 bases, with 21 bases between the two germline ends. The CDR3 nucleotides are TGCAGTGCTTCGCCTTGGGGGGGGGGCACCAATTCACCCCTCCACTTT. Translating gives CSASPWGGGTNSPLHF.

This clonotype turned up a few times. This chain joins TRBV20-1 and TRBJ2-5, with 8 bases lining up with TRBD2. CDR3 length: 15 residues. Germline V gene sequence: CDR1 DFQATT, CDR2 SNEGSKA (reference sequence). V shed 3 bases and J 5 bases; nucleotides not matched to a gene: 11. Here the CDR3 DNA reads TGCAGTGCTAGTGGTTTTAGCGGGACGGAGGAGACCCAGTACTTC. Its protein product is CSASGFSGTEETQYF.

With regard to this clonotype: This may stem from a read error, because a much larger clone lies one nucleotide away. This sequence joins TRBV28 and TRBJ1-5, with TRBD1 identical over 7 bases. The DNA end is a closer match to TRBJ2-3, so the J assignment may be wrong. The CDR3 runs 15 residues. From germline, CDR1 is MDHEN and CDR2 SYDVKM. The CDR3 sequence is CASSPGTEIHQPQYF. The CDR3 DNA sequence: TGTGCCAGCAGTCCCGGGACAGAAATTCATCAGCCCCAGTATTTT.

This clonotype appeared many times. V and J are TRBV27 and TRBJ1-1; the match to TRBD1 covers 10 bases. V dropped 2 bases and J dropped 5; count of bases not matched to a gene: 5. The CDR3 is made up of 15 amino acids. Germline-derived CDR1 and CDR2 are MNHEY and SMNVEV (reference sequence). CDR3 residues: CASSLGTGVWTEAFF. The CDR3 DNA reads as TGTGCCAGCAGTTTAGGGACAGGGGTATGGACTGAAGCTTTCTTT.

A remark on this clonotype: This may be a read error, as it is one base from a much larger clone. J is TRBJ2-3 and V is TRBV27; TRBD2 matches at 15 bases. CDR1 is MNHEY and CDR2 is SMNVEV in the germline V gene (reference sequence). The CDR3 runs to 17 residues. This chain's CDR3 is CASSRRTSGRVTDTRYF. The CDR3 region has the DNA TGTGCCAGCAGTCGACGGACTAGCGGGAGGGTCACAGATACGCGGTATTTT.

Notes on this clonotype: Given a much more abundant clone one base away, this may be a read error. The chain combines TRBV15 with TRBJ2-3; D is possibly TRBD1 or TRBD2 (5 bases each). The CDR3 runs 16 residues. CDR1 LNHNV and CDR2 YYDKDF come from the germline V gene (reference sequence). The V and J ends lost 0 bases and 2 bases respectively, with 12 bases between them. This chain's CDR3 is CATSRDRGGYTDTQYF. As DNA, the CDR3 is TGTGCCACCAGCAGAGATCGGGGCGGATACACAGATACGCAGTATTTT. The entire variable domain, with the rest obtained from reference TRBV15 and TRBJ2-3, is as follows: DAMVIQNPRYQVTQFGKPVTLSCSQTLNHNVMYWYQQKSSQAPKLLFHYYDKDFNNEADTPDNFQSRRPNTSFCFLDIRSPGLGDTAMYLCATSRDRGGYTDTQYFGPGTRLTVL.

About this clonotype itself: Since a much larger clone is just one base distant, this may be a read error. The CDR3 sequence: CARGTPGQGYEQYF. The CDR3 nucleotides read TGTGCCAGAGGAACACCGGGACAGGGGTACGAGCAGTACTTC. V is TRBV6-6 and J is TRBJ2-7; 10 nucleotides agree with TRBD1. CDR3 length equals 14 residues. CDR1 is MNHNY, CDR2 SVGAGI, per germline (reference sequence). V lost 9 bases and J lost 4; bases outside the gene matches: 9.

This clonotype was seen many times. The V call is TRBV27, the J call TRBJ2-7; D not certain. The V and J ends lost 6 bases and 0 bases respectively, with 9 bases between them. The germline V gene encodes CDR1 MNHEY and CDR2 SMNVEV (reference sequence). This CDR3 has 13 residues. The CDR3 DNA reads as TGTGCCAGCAGCTTTGGTCGCTCCTACGAGCAGTACTTC. Residues: CASSFGRSYEQYF.

This clonotype was seen ten or more times. The rearrangement joins TRBV7-2 to TRBJ2-7; 12 bases align to TRBD2. Germline assignment: CDR1 SGHTA and CDR2 FQGNSA. The CDR3 length is 14 residues. Trimming at V came to 4 bases and at J to 3 bases, leaving 1 base not matched to a gene. The CDR3 reads CASSWTSGDYEQYF. CDR3 sequence (DNA): TGTGCCAGCAGCTGGACTAGCGGGGACTACGAGCAGTACTTC.